This entry lists 23 T cell receptor beta chains sequenced from one sample in a study of graft-versus-host responses after intestinal transplantation. Measured with immunoSEQ multiplex PCR; TCRdb has only the in-frame clones, and not every one. Counted here are approximately 74,000 clones, roughly 90% occurring once; the ten biggest clones make up 0.69%. This specimen consisted of PBMCs, obtained 98 days after intestinal transplantation. The source is a human patient who received an intestinal transplant, so some T cells may come from the graft donor.

Here the CDR3 DNA reads TGTGCTCTTGCGTCCCTAGCGGGAGGGACAGATACGCAGTATTTT. This sequence encodes CALASLAGGTDTQYF. The chain is built from TRBV9 and TRBJ2-3, with TRBD2 identical over 12 bases. The CDR3 totals 15 residues. Germline V gives CDR1 SGDLS, CDR2 YYNGEE.

The chain recombines TRBV20-1 with TRBJ1-1, with D uncertain. V was shortened by 4 bases and J by 1 base, with 4 bases between the two germline ends. Germline CDR1 is DFQATT and CDR2 is SNEGSKA (reference sequence). CDR3 length equals 11 residues. The CDR3, as DNA: TGCAGTGCTACAGGGAACACTGAAGCTTTCTTT. Translating it yields CSATGNTEAFF.

For the CDR3, the DNA is TGTGCCAGCAGCTTGCCGGTGAAGGGGGCGGGAGGCTACACCTTC. Protein: CASSLPVKGAGGYTF. This rearrangement joins TRBV5-4 to TRBJ1-2; the match to TRBD1 covers 7 bases. The CDR3 runs 15 residues. Germline CDR1 is SGHNT and CDR2 is YYREEE (reference sequence). Trimming cost V 1 base and J 8 bases; bases outside gene matches: 11.

The chain's CDR3 is CASSQDPVLTDTQYF. CDR3 coding DNA: TGTGCCAGCAGCCAAGATCCAGTACTCACAGATACGCAGTATTTT. This chain joins TRBV14 and TRBJ2-3; D not certain. CDR3 size: 15 residues. V was clipped by 0 bases and J by 2 bases, with 9 bases between them. CDR1 is SGHDN, CDR2 FVKESK, per germline.

The rearrangement joins TRBV9 to TRBJ2-3; no firm D call. V lost 0 bases and J 0 bases, leaving 5 bases between the germline ends. Germline V gene data show CDR1 as SGDLS and CDR2 as YYNGEE. CDR3 size: 14 residues. CDR3 protein: CASSVDGSTDTQYF. In DNA form, the CDR3 reads TGTGCCAGCAGCGTAGACGGGAGCACAGATACGCAGTATTTT.

The chain is built from TRBV5-1 and TRBJ2-3; D might be TRBD2 (5 bases). CDR1 and CDR2 (germline): SGHRS, YFSETQ. Trimming pared 0 bases from V and 1 base from J, leaving 6 bases between. The CDR3 consists of 14 residues. CDR3 sequence reads: CASSLGRGTDTQYF. The CDR3 region has the DNA TGCGCCAGCAGCTTGGGGCGGGGCACAGATACGCAGTATTTT.

CDR3: CAEVGGTSTDTQYF. CDR3 nucleotide sequence: TGTGCCGAAGTAGGGGGGACTAGCACAGATACGCAGTATTTT. The chain joins TRBV7-9 to TRBJ2-3; the D call may be TRBD1 or TRBD2 (6 bases each). V was shortened by 11 bases and J by 0 bases, with 15 bases between the two germline ends. The CDR3 loop spans 14 amino acids. From germline, CDR1 is SEHNR and CDR2 FQNEAQ (reference sequence).

The table lists this clone with a count of one. This rearrangement joins TRBV18 to TRBJ2-3, with a possible D match to TRBD1 (5 bases). Germline lookup yields CDR1 KGHSH and CDR2 LQKENI. The CDR3 totals 15 residues. Trimming took 3 bases from V and 6 from J, leaving 16 bases between them. The CDR3 coding sequence is TGTGCCAGCTCACCGCAGGGATGGATCGATGATACGCAGTATTTT. Residues: CASSPQGWIDDTQYF.

This rearrangement joins TRBV6-5 to TRBJ2-6; TRBD1 is a possible D gene (6 bases). Germline lookup yields CDR1 MNHEY and CDR2 SVGAGI. Trimming left V 4 bases short and J 2 bases short, with 9 bases between. CDR3 length: 15 residues. The CDR3 DNA reads TGTGCCAGCAGTTCCCGGACAGCTGGGGCCAACGTCCTGACTTTC. Translation: CASSSRTAGANVLTF.

The chain uses TRBV6-5 and TRBJ1-2; D gene unclear. Germline values: CDR1 MNHEY, CDR2 SVGAGI. CDR3 length equals 14 residues. V lost 6 bases, J lost 8 bases, and 19 bases lay in between. As DNA, the CDR3 is TGTGCCAGCAGAAACCCCGCTTCCTGGGTCGGCTACACCTTC. Encoded protein: CASRNPASWVGYTF.

The chain employs TRBV19 and TRBJ1-5, with 7 bases aligning to TRBD1. The CDR3 covers 15 residues. V lost 3 bases to trimming and J lost 4 bases; unmatched junction nucleotides: 6. Germline CDR1 LNHDA, CDR2 SQIVND (reference sequence). CDR3: CASSIIGGWNQPQHF. CDR3 DNA sequence: TGTGCCAGTAGTATTATAGGGGGCTGGAATCAGCCCCAGCATTTT.

The chain uses TRBV9 and TRBJ1-4; D unresolved. The V and J ends lost 0 bases and 2 bases respectively, with 5 bases between them. This CDR3 spans 14 amino acids. Germline-derived CDR1 and CDR2 are SGDLS and YYNGEE. CDR3 loop: CASSVGETNEKLFF. The CDR3 DNA is TGTGCCAGCAGCGTAGGGGAGACTAATGAAAAACTGTTTTTT.

The chain has TRBV5-1 and TRBJ1-2; weak D call: TRBD1 (5 bases). The germline V and J ends were trimmed by 4 bases and 8 bases, with 21 bases remaining between them. This CDR3 comprises 15 residues. The germline V gene has CDR1 SGHRS and CDR2 YFSETQ. Here the CDR3 DNA reads TGCGCCAGCAGCCCCGGACAATTTGGTCCCCTAGGCTACACCTTC. Its translation is CASSPGQFGPLGYTF.

This rearrangement joins TRBV18 to TRBJ2-7; 10 nucleotides line up with TRBD1. The CDR3 is 15 amino acids. CDR1 is KGHSH and CDR2 is LQKENI in the germline V gene. V shed 3 bases, J shed 4 bases, and the junction held 6 bases outside the gene matches. CDR3 nucleotides: TGTGCCAGCTCACCTTATGGGACAGGGGCATACGAGCAGTACTTC. This translates into CASSPYGTGAYEQYF.

In the case of this clone: This specimen includes other DNA sequences encoding the same CDR3. The V and J genes are TRBV28 and TRBJ2-1; D perhaps matches TRBD2 (6 bases). Germline V lookup: CDR1 MDHEN, CDR2 SYDVKM. The CDR3 is 16 amino acids. The V gene lost 9 bases and the J gene lost 1 base, with 19 bases spanning the gap. CDR3 region: CASKGRNRYSYNEQFF. As DNA, the CDR3 is TGTGCCAGTAAAGGGAGGAATCGTTATTCCTACAATGAGCAGTTCTTC. The full variable domain, in which reference TRBV28 and TRBJ2-1 provide the parts outside the CDR3, is DVKVTQSSRYLVKRTGEKVFLECVQDMDHENMFWYRQDPGLGLRLIYFSYDVKMKEKGDIPEGYSVSREKKERFSLILESASTNQTSMYLCASKGRNRYSYNEQFFGPGTRLTVL.

The rearrangement joins TRBV5-4 to TRBJ2-7; maybe TRBD1 (5 bases). Trimming shortened V by 8 bases and J by 3 bases, and 21 bases separated the two germline ends. Germline CDR1 reads SGHNT; CDR2 reads YYREEE (reference sequence). The CDR3 consists of 15 residues. Written as DNA, the CDR3 is TGTGCCAGGAGTGCTTCGACCTTGACAGACTACGAGCAGTACTTC. It is translated as CARSASTLTDYEQYF.

This chain links TRBV7-9 with TRBJ2-5; TRBD1 is a possible D gene (5 bases). The CDR3 runs to 12 residues. Germline values: CDR1 SEHNR, CDR2 FQNEAQ (reference sequence). V dropped 3 bases and J dropped 5 bases, with 7 bases sitting between them. This CDR3 is CASSFKGETQYF. The CDR3, as DNA: TGTGCCAGCAGCTTTAAGGGGGAGACCCAGTACTTC.

V and J are TRBV6-1 and TRBJ1-1; 7 positions match TRBD1. The length of the CDR3 is 13 residues. From germline, CDR1 is MNHNS and CDR2 SASEGT. Trimming cost V 4 bases and J 1 base; bases outside gene matches: 0. The CDR3 DNA follows: TGTGCCAGCAGTGGACAGGGGAACACTGAAGCTTTCTTT. Its protein product is CASSGQGNTEAFF.

V usage is TRBV19 and J usage is TRBJ1-1, with a weak D call TRBD1 (6 bases). There are 11 residues in the CDR3. V was clipped by 6 bases and J by 6 bases, with 8 bases between them. Germline-derived CDR1 and CDR2 are LNHDA and SQIVND (reference sequence). CDR3 amino acids: CASSRTAEAFF. Written as DNA, the CDR3 is TGTGCCAGTAGCCGGACAGCTGAAGCTTTCTTT.

The CDR3 region has the DNA TGTGCCAGCAGTGAGATTCTTGTCCCCAGGCTGGGGAACAATGAGCAGTTCTTC. Translated, it gives CASSEILVPRLGNNEQFF. The gene calls are TRBV6-1 and TRBJ2-1; the D is unclear. This CDR3 is built from 18 residues. The germline V gene encodes CDR1 MNHNS and CDR2 SASEGT. V lost 3 bases and J lost 5, with 23 bases in between.

The rearrangement joins TRBV29-1 to TRBJ2-7; D uncertain. Trimming took off 7 bases at V and 3 bases at J, with 10 bases between the two ends. The CDR3 is 11 residues long. Germline V gene lookup returns CDR1 SQVTM and CDR2 ANQGSEA. Here the CDR3 reads CSAWRNYEQYF. CDR3 nucleotide sequence: TGCAGCGCGTGGCGGAACTACGAGCAGTACTTC.

This clone was found once. The chain joins TRBV29-1 to TRBJ2-1, with D maybe TRBD2 (5 bases). This CDR3 region has 13 residues. Trimming left V 6 bases short and J 6 bases short, with 15 bases between. Germline loops: CDR1 SQVTM, CDR2 ANQGSEA. CDR3 nucleotide sequence: TGCAGCGTGTGGAGGTCGGGCCCCAATGAGCAGTTCTTC. It is translated as CSVWRSGPNEQFF.

This chain links TRBV13 with TRBJ2-1; D ambiguous. Germline loops: CDR1 PRHDT, CDR2 FYEKMQ (reference sequence). CDR3 size: 12 residues. With 2 bases removed from V and 6 bases from J, the gap between germline ends came to 5 bases. The DNA of the CDR3 is TGTGCCAGCAGCTTATATAGCAATGAGCAGTTCTTC. Translation: CASSLYSNEQFF.